The present entry profiles one TCR beta chain with its context. This sample is drawn from a study of blood T cell repertoires in COVID-19. Study in general: Sites across the United States, Italy and Spain contributed samples from acute and convalescent COVID-19. Nucleic acid was either cDNA or gDNA, and it came from T cells, B-cell-depleted T cells, or PBMCs.

This CDR3 has 15 residues. In germline, CDR1 is SGDLS, CDR2 YYNGEE. Trimming pared 4 bases from V and 3 bases from J, leaving 13 bases between. Per the original data handling: Estimates of nucleated cell counts were drawn from the amplification of reference gene primers. Sequenced by immunoSEQ multiplex PCR; TCRdb stores in-frame clones only, minus some. Clone size and V and J calls were adopted from that table, with D and trimming inferred from the DNA. This table has about 240,000 clones, approximately 87% appearing once. This receptor was obtained from a man aged 60 to 69 with acute or convalescent COVID-19. The sequencing input was peripheral blood. The chain combines TRBV9 with TRBJ2-2, with TRBD1 as a possible D gene (5 bases). The CDR3 sequence is CASSPQGSDTGELFF. The CDR3, as DNA: TGTGCCAGCAGCCCCCAGGGCTCGGACACCGGGGAGCTGTTTTTT.